Shown below are 22 T cell receptor beta chains from a single sample sequenced in a study of T cell repertoires in cytomegalovirus infection. MiXCR, run by TCRdb on the reads, gives a single entry per CDR3 protein. The table lists 740,000 or so distinct CDR3 sequences, approximately 34% of them singletons. The sequenced sample was PBMCs. All receptors come from a human donor in good health (CMV status not recorded). Some clones in this sample may be carry-over from other donors' samples.

On this clonotype: One end of the junction is discordant with germline, which a read error may explain. The chain uses TRBV7-2 and TRBJ2-1, with TRBD2 identical over 11 bases. This CDR3 has 18 amino acids. CDR1 and CDR2 from the germline V gene are SGHTA and FQGNSA. As DNA, the CDR3 is TGTGCCAGCAGCTCAGGCCTAGCGGGGGGACCCTCCTACAATGCGCAGTTCTTC. It specifies CASSSGLAGGPSYNAQFF.

This chain uses TRBV28 with TRBJ2-4; the D gene is possibly TRBD2 (6 bases). The V end lost 7 bases, the J end lost 4 bases, and 11 bases lay between the germline ends. Germline CDR1 is MDHEN and CDR2 is SYDVKM. The CDR3 is 13 amino acids. CDR3: CASTPGGKNIQYF. In nucleotides, the CDR3 is TGTGCCAGCACCCCTGGGGGGAAAAACATTCAGTACTTC.

J is TRBJ2-7 and V is TRBV20-1, with 7 bases matching TRBD1. J lost 0 bases, V lost 0 bases, and 5 bases had no gene match. CDR1 is DFQATT, CDR2 SNEGSKA, per germline (reference sequence). The CDR3 runs 15 residues. CDR3 in DNA: TGCAGTGCTAGAGATCTCAGGGACAGCTCCTACGAGCAGTACTTC. Amino acids: CSARDLRDSSYEQYF.

This clonotype was observed a handful of times. The chain employs TRBV12-3 or TRBV12-4 and TRBJ2-7, with 9 bases lining up with TRBD1. The length of the CDR3 is 15 residues. Losses at the gene ends were 4 bases for V and 3 bases for J; bases not matched to a gene: 7. The CDR3 nucleotides read TGTGCCAGCAGTTCCCCGACAGGGGGTGTCTACGAGCAGTACTTC. It yields the protein CASSSPTGGVYEQYF.

Of note for this clonotype: This is likely a read error, given that the CDR3 carries no conserved phenylalanine or tryptophan at its end. The chain recombines TRBV5-6 with TRBJ2-7; possible D gene TRBD1, 5 bases. Germline loops: CDR1 SGHDT, CDR2 YYEEEE. The CDR3 is 15 amino acids. V gave up 1 base and J gave up 4 bases, with 15 bases separating them. CDR3 in DNA: TGTGCCAGCAGCTTGTGGGGTACAAGGGGATACGAGCAGTACTTG. This translates into CASSLWGTRGYEQYL.

V and J are TRBV2 and TRBJ2-3; TRBD2 matches 9 bases. CDR3 length: 15 residues. The germline V gene encodes CDR1 SNHLY and CDR2 FYNNEI. J lost 0 bases, V lost 7 bases, and 5 bases had no gene match. CDR3 bases: TGTGCCAGCATTACGACTAGCGGTAGCACAGATACGCAGTATTTT. Translation gives CASITTSGSTDTQYF.

This clonotype was observed a few times. The chain uses TRBV30 and TRBJ1-2; TRBD1 aligns across 9 bases. Germline trimming cut 4 bases from V and 1 base from J; bases unmatched to any gene: 7. The CDR3 extends over 15 amino acids. Per germline, CDR1 GTSNPN and CDR2 SVGIG (reference sequence). The CDR3 protein is CAWMRDRALNYGYTF. The CDR3 DNA follows: TGTGCCTGGATGAGGGACAGGGCCCTTAACTATGGCTACACCTTC.

J is TRBJ2-7 and V is TRBV28, with D tentatively TRBD2 (6 bases). CDR3 length: 14 amino acids. Germline V gene lookup returns CDR1 MDHEN and CDR2 SYDVKM. Trimming took 4 bases from V and 7 from J, leaving 17 bases between them. The CDR3 sequence: CASSSDPRGREQYF. The CDR3 DNA is TGTGCCAGCAGTTCTGACCCCCGGGGGAGGGAGCAGTACTTC.

V is TRBV29-1 and J is TRBJ1-1; weak D call: TRBD1 (6 bases). With 6 bases removed from V and 8 bases from J, the gap between germline ends came to 16 bases. Germline-derived CDR1 and CDR2 are SQVTM and ANQGSEA. The CDR3 is 12 amino acids. CDR3 loop: CSVGGAGREAFF. The CDR3 DNA sequence: TGCAGCGTGGGGGGGGCCGGCCGGGAAGCTTTCTTT. Combining the CDR3 with reference TRBV29-1 and TRBJ1-1 gives the whole variable domain SAVISQKPSRDICQRGTSLTIQCQVDSQVTMMFWYRQQPGQSLTLIATANQGSEATYESGFVIDKFPISRPNLTFSTLTVSNMSPEDSSIYLCSVGGAGREAFFGQGTRLTVV.

The rearrangement joins TRBV20-1 to TRBJ1-2, with a tentative D call TRBD1 (5 bases). Germline V lookup: CDR1 DFQATT, CDR2 SNEGSKA (reference sequence). The CDR3 loop spans 13 amino acids. The ends were cut back, 0 bases at V and 4 bases at J, with 9 bases in the middle. The CDR3 region is CSAREDSTYGYTF. The CDR3 nucleotides read TGCAGTGCTAGAGAAGACAGTACCTATGGCTACACCTTC.

This clonotype was counted between two and nine times. This chain joins TRBV20-1 and TRBJ2-7; tentative D call: TRBD2 (7 bases). Between the trimmed V and J ends, which lost 8 bases and 0 bases, there was a span of 14 bases. The CDR3 runs to 13 residues. Per germline, CDR1 DFQATT and CDR2 SNEGSKA (reference sequence). The CDR3 coding sequence is TGCAGTTCAAGGGGGGGTAGCTCCTACGAGCAGTACTTC. Its protein product is CSSRGGSSYEQYF.

The chain employs TRBV5-4 and TRBJ2-5, with TRBD2 identical over 12 bases. V lost 4 bases and J lost 5; bases outside the gene matches: 9. Germline V gives CDR1 SGHNT, CDR2 YYREEE (reference sequence). This CDR3 spans 16 amino acids. In DNA form, the CDR3 reads TGTGCCAGCAGCCGGGTACTAGCGGGGGGAGTGGAGACCCAGTACTTC. It specifies CASSRVLAGGVETQYF.

The chain combines TRBV29-1 with TRBJ2-1, with D uncertain. In germline, CDR1 is SQVTM, CDR2 ANQGSEA. Deletions cut 4 bases from V and 0 bases from J, with 10 bases between. This CDR3 spans 14 amino acids. CDR3 DNA sequence: TGCAGCGTTGTAGGGATGGGCTCCTACAATGAGCAGTTCTTC. This codes for CSVVGMGSYNEQFF.

V is TRBV29-1 and J is TRBJ1-1; tentative D call: TRBD1 (5 bases). CDR3 length: 12 residues. The V end lost 6 bases, the J end lost 2 bases, and 10 bases lay between the germline ends. Germline values: CDR1 SQVTM, CDR2 ANQGSEA. The CDR3 spells CSVKDINTEAFF. CDR3 sequence (DNA): TGCAGCGTCAAGGACATCAACACTGAAGCTTTCTTT.

The chain employs TRBV28 and TRBJ1-3, with unresolved D. V was pared by 3 bases and J by 0 bases, with 9 bases between. The CDR3 length is 15 residues. CDR1 and CDR2 (germline): MDHEN, SYDVKM. The CDR3 nucleotides read TGTGCCAGCAGTTTGTCTGGTATCTCTGGAAACACCATATATTTT. This encodes CASSLSGISGNTIYF.

The chain has TRBV20-1 and TRBJ1-1; TRBD1 matches 9 bases. V was pared by 5 bases and J by 1 base, with 2 bases of the junction left unmatched. The germline CDR1 and CDR2 sequences are DFQATT and SNEGSKA (reference sequence). The CDR3 extends over 13 amino acids. The CDR3 here is CSAVQGANTEAFF. The CDR3 coding sequence is TGCAGTGCTGTACAGGGGGCGAACACTGAAGCTTTCTTT.

The V call is TRBV12-3 or TRBV12-4, the J call TRBJ2-1; D remains ambiguous. The CDR3 contains 15 residues. The germline V and J ends were trimmed by 6 bases and 2 bases, with 14 bases remaining between them. This CDR3 reads CASSGDTKTYNEQFF. CDR3 sequence (DNA): TGTGCCAGCAGCGGAGACACGAAAACCTACAATGAGCAGTTCTTC.

As regards this clonotype: An end of the junction does not agree with germline; a read error may underlie this. The chain recombines TRBV6-1 with TRBJ1-2; 8 bases are shared with TRBD1. Per germline, CDR1 MNHNS and CDR2 SASEGT. This CDR3 is built from 13 residues. The CDR3 DNA is TGTGCCATCAGTGAAGCAGGGGGCGGAGGCTACACCTTC. Amino acids: CAISEAGGGGYTF.

This clonotype has only a few counts. V is TRBV29-1 and J is TRBJ1-2; no firm D call. The CDR3 is 12 amino acids. Germline V lookup: CDR1 SQVTM, CDR2 ANQGSEA. V was shortened by 7 bases and J by 4 bases, with 13 bases between the two germline ends. CDR3 region: CSANMDSYGYTF. CDR3 bases: TGCAGCGCCAACATGGATAGCTATGGCTACACCTTC.

This chain links TRBV28 with TRBJ1-4, with D perhaps matching TRBD1 (6 bases). This CDR3 is 13 amino acids long. CDR1 is MDHEN and CDR2 is SYDVKM in the germline V gene. The V end was cut by 3 bases, the J end by 10 bases, with 12 bases between. CDR3 sequence (DNA): TGTGCCAGCAGTTTTGGCGGGGGGCGAAAACTGTTTTTT. Amino acids: CASSFGGGRKLFF.

This clonotype has only a few counts. The chain employs TRBV28 and TRBJ1-5; D unclear. Germline CDR1 MDHEN, CDR2 SYDVKM. The length of the CDR3 is 13 residues. With 2 bases removed from V and 4 bases from J, the gap between germline ends came to 6 bases. For the CDR3, the DNA is TGTGCCAGCAGTTTACGGTGGAATCAGCCCCAGCATTTT. It codes for CASSLRWNQPQHF.

The CDR3 reads CSALTGGSRGANVLTF. CDR3 sequence (DNA): TGCAGTGCCCTAACAGGGGGCTCGAGGGGGGCCAACGTCCTGACTTTC. The V and J genes are TRBV20-1 and TRBJ2-6; 9 bases match TRBD1. This CDR3 region has 16 residues. Germline CDR1 DFQATT, CDR2 SNEGSKA (reference sequence). Trimming at V came to 6 bases and at J to 4 bases, leaving 10 bases not matched to a gene.